This T cell receptor beta chain was retrieved from a study of T cells in Graves' hyperthyroidism and ophthalmopathy. The study, taken as a whole, reports: Also found in blood were most expanded thyroid clonotypes above 0.001.

This clonotype was seen repeatedly, ten times or more. Its specificity is not known. The investigators amplified TCR beta CDR3 regions from RNA transcripts. TCR CDR3 regions were first amplified by RT-PCR with HTBI primers. TCRdb processed the multiplex PCR reads anew with MiXCR; each CDR3 protein has one entry. The sample lists hundreds of thousands of distinct CDR3 sequences, under 15% occurring once. Each patient was aged 18 to 65 and had newly diagnosed hyperthyroidism of under 2 months' duration. Not enrolled were patients with uncontrolled infection, other autoimmune disease, pregnancy or lactation. This sample holds PBMCs from roughly 10 ml fresh peripheral blood. Germline V gene lookup returns CDR1 SGHRS and CDR2 YFSETQ. CDR3 size: 13 residues. With 4 bases removed from V and 8 bases from J, the gap between germline ends came to 13 bases.

This TCR derives from a woman between 18 and 29 years old with Graves' hyperthyroidism. The chain combines TRBV5-1 with TRBJ2-1; unclear D gene. Input material: blood. DNA for the CDR3: TGCGCCAGCAGCCCCCTAACGAGCTATGAGCAGTTCTTC. Protein: CASSPLTSYEQFF. Based on the CDR3 plus reference TRBV5-1 and TRBJ2-1, the full variable domain is KAGVTQTPRYLIKTRGQQVTLSCSPISGHRSVSWYQQTPGQGLQFLFEYFSETQRNKGNFPGRFSGRQFSNSRSEMNVSTLELGDSALYLCASSPLTSYEQFFGPGTRLTVL.